This T cell receptor (beta chain) was profiled in a study of T cells in localized non-small cell lung cancer. Study findings and constraints: Sequencing covered just one tumor region, so heterogeneity cannot be ruled out. Tumor trailed uninvolved adjacent lung in T cell clonality, which peaked there.

Germline values: CDR1 SGHNT, CDR2 YENEEA. Trimming stripped 4 bases from V and 7 bases from J, with 13 bases between. This CDR3 has 14 residues. Profiled with immunoSEQ multiplex PCR; TCRdb holds only in-frame clones, not every one. The sample has about 91,000 clones; roughly 87% are singletons. Notes on this clone: Its antigen is unidentified.

The rearrangement joins TRBV11-3 to TRBJ2-2; D may be TRBD1 or TRBD2 (5 bases each). The specimen comprised peripheral blood, sampled before any cancer treatment. The clonotype was recovered from a man aged 35 to 69 with stage I squamous cell lung carcinoma. In nucleotides, the CDR3 is TGTGCCAGCAGCTCTGGGGCCCGGGGCGGGGAGCTGTTTTTT. Translation: CASSSGARGGELFF.